This is a list of T cell receptor beta chains from one sample in a study of technical replicates of blood from a handful of donors. The table came from immunoSEQ multiplex PCR; TCRdb's copy has only in-frame clones and leaves some out. The table includes about 83,000 clones, about 96% detected once. The specimen sequenced was T cells isolated from PBMCs. These receptors were obtained from a human donor in good health. Both conserved end residues are part of each CDR3. The order of the fields is clone size, V gene, J gene, CDR3 length, D gene, CDR3 DNA, CDR3 protein. A D gene is named only where the DNA matches it firmly. Not every row has a clone size; where given, it reads once, few, many or a size class.

>NA|TRBV6-6|TRBJ2-3|13|TRBD1
TGTGCCAGCACAGGGGGCCGAACCGATACGCAGTATTTT
CASTGGRTDTQYF
>NA|TRBV28|TRBJ2-1|15|TRBD2
TGTGCCAGCAGTTCCCCCCCTAGCGGGACGGATGAGCAGTTCTTC
CASSSPPSGTDEQFF
>once|TRBV11-2|TRBJ1-5|13|NA
TGTGCCAGCAGCCTACAGCTGAATCAGCCCCAGCATTTT
CASSLQLNQPQHF
>NA|TRBV6-5|TRBJ2-6|15|NA
TGTGCCAGCAGCGTTACATACTCTGGGGCCAACGTCCTGACTTTC
CASSVTYSGANVLTF
>NA|TRBV9|TRBJ2-7|13|NA
TGTGCCAGCAGCGGTAGCGGCTCCTACGAGCAGTACTTC
CASSGSGSYEQYF
>NA|TRBV28|TRBJ1-5|15|NA
TGTGCCAGCAGCGTCCCGGACTATAGCAATCAGCCCCAGCATTTT
CASSVPDYSNQPQHF
>NA|TRBV7-2|TRBJ2-2|14|TRBD1
TGTGCCAGCAGCCGGACAGGGGACGCCGGGGAGCTGTTTTTT
CASSRTGDAGELFF
>NA|TRBV19|TRBJ2-2|18|NA
TGTGCCAGTAGTATGGGTCCCCGGGGAGACTTGAACACCGGGGAGCTGTTTTTT
CASSMGPRGDLNTGELFF
>once|TRBV25-1|TRBJ1-5|14|NA
TGTGCCAGCAGTGAATGTAGGGACAATAGGCCCCAGCATTTT
CASSECRDNRPQHF
>NA|TRBV2|TRBJ1-5|14|TRBD1
TGTGCCAGCAGCACCGGACAGGGCGGTCAGCCCCAGCATTTT
CASSTGQGGQPQHF
>NA|TRBV19|TRBJ2-7|15|TRBD2
TGTGCCAGTAGTCCTGGACTAGCGGCCGCCTACGAGCAGTACTTC
CASSPGLAAAYEQYF
>NA|TRBV15|TRBJ2-1|14|TRBD2
TGTGCCACCAGCGGGGGACTAGCGGGAGATGAGCAGTTCTTC
CATSGGLAGDEQFF
>NA|TRBV9|TRBJ2-7|13|NA
TGTGCCAGCAGCCCAGGAAACCCTTACGAGCAGTACTTC
CASSPGNPYEQYF
>NA|TRBV4-1|TRBJ2-3|12|TRBD2
TGCGCCGGGGGGATAGCGGGAGGTTCGCAGTATTTT
CAGGIAGGSQYF
>NA|TRBV10-1|TRBJ2-2|17|TRBD1
TGCGCCAGCAGTGAGGAGTTACAGGGGGCGCTCACCGGGGAGCTGTTTTTT
CASSEELQGALTGELFF
>few|TRBV9|TRBJ2-3|15|NA
TGTGCCAGCAGCTCCTCGAGATCTAACACAGATACGCAGTATTTT
CASSSSRSNTDTQYF
>NA|TRBV29-1|TRBJ2-5|10|NA
TGCAGCGTTGCCCGAGAGACCCAGTACTTC
CSVARETQYF
>NA|TRBV5-6|TRBJ2-7|15|NA
TGTGCCAGCAGCTCCGGACTAATTTTAAGCTACGAGCAGTACTTC
CASSSGLILSYEQYF
>NA|TRBV9|TRBJ1-6|14|NA
TGTGCCAGCAGCGTAGCAGGCTTGGATTCACCCCTCCACTTT
CASSVAGLDSPLHF
>once|TRBV4-2|TRBJ2-7|16|TRBD2
TGTGCCAGCAGCCAAGAACTAGCGGGAGGAAGCTACGAGCAGTACTTC
CASSQELAGGSYEQYF
>NA|TRBV21-1|TRBJ2-1|16|NA
TGTGCCAGCAGCAAAGTATTAAAAGGACAGGGCGATGAGCAGTTCTTC
CASSKVLKGQGDEQFF
>NA|TRBV30|TRBJ2-5|13|NA
TGTGCCTGGAGTGTACTTCAAACGGAGACCCAGTACTTC
CAWSVLQTETQYF
>NA|TRBV6-1|TRBJ2-3|17|TRBD2
TGTGCCAGCAGTGACAGGACTAGCGGGAGGGGGACAGATACGCAGTATTTT
CASSDRTSGRGTDTQYF
>once|TRBV30|TRBJ1-2|13|TRBD1
TGTGCCTGGTCCATCCAGGGGGGCTATGGCTACACCTTC
CAWSIQGGYGYTF
>NA|TRBV9|TRBJ2-7|14|TRBD2
TGTGCCAGCAGCGTAGGCGGGAGGGCCTACGAGCAGTACTTC
CASSVGGRAYEQYF
>NA|TRBV7-9|TRBJ2-1|12|TRBD2
TGTGCCAGCAGCCGGGGGGGCAATGAGCAGTTCTTC
CASSRGGNEQFF
>NA|TRBV7-2|TRBJ2-3|16|NA
TGTGCCAGCAGCTTAGTCGGGGGAGCCTCAACAGATACGCAGTATTTT
CASSLVGGASTDTQYF
>NA|TRBV2|TRBJ1-2|13|NA
TGTGCCAGCAGTGCTTACAGGGAAAATGGCTACACCTTC
CASSAYRENGYTF
>NA|TRBV30|TRBJ1-2|12|NA
TGTGCCTGGAGTCCGGGTTCATATGGCTACACCTTC
CAWSPGSYGYTF
>NA|TRBV11-1|TRBJ2-3|14|NA
TGTGCCAGCAGCTTGGCGTGGAGAACAGATACGCAGTATTTT
CASSLAWRTDTQYF
>NA|TRBV7-8|TRBJ2-7|13|TRBD1
TGTGCCAGCAGCTACGGGACAGGGCCCGAGCAGTACTTC
CASSYGTGPEQYF
>NA|TRBV2|TRBJ1-1|11|NA
TGTGCCAGGGGGGGAAACACTGAAGCTTTCTTT
CARGGNTEAFF
>NA|TRBV5-4|TRBJ2-3|16|TRBD2
TGTGCCAGCAGCTCCGGACTAGCGGGAGTAGCAGATACGCAGTATTTT
CASSSGLAGVADTQYF
>NA|TRBV7-6|TRBJ1-2|15|TRBD1
TGTGCCAGCAGCTTAGGACTTACAGGGGTCGGTGGCTACACCTTC
CASSLGLTGVGGYTF
>NA|TRBV19|TRBJ1-1|15|NA
TGTGCCAGTAGTATTACACAGGTCATCAACACTGAAGCTTTCTTT
CASSITQVINTEAFF
>NA|TRBV7-9|TRBJ2-3|11|NA
TGTGCCACGGTCTCCACAGATACGCAGTATTTT
CATVSTDTQYF
>NA|TRBV9|TRBJ2-1|18|TRBD2
TGTGCCAGCAGCGTAGTGTACTCTGGTCTAGCGGGAGTAAATGAGCAGTTCTTC
CASSVVYSGLAGVNEQFF
>NA|TRBV19|TRBJ2-3|17|TRBD2
TGTGCCAGTAGTACGGGACTAGCGGGAGGCCCTGGAGGTACGCAGTATTTT
CASSTGLAGGPGGTQYF
>few|TRBV30|TRBJ2-5|14|TRBD1
TGTGCCTGGAGTGTAAGGTCAGGGGGAGAGACCCAGTACTTC
CAWSVRSGGETQYF
>NA|TRBV11-1|TRBJ2-7|14|NA
TGTGCCAGCAGCCCCGTTCCCTCCTCCTACGAGCAGTACTTC
CASSPVPSSYEQYF
>NA|TRBV9|TRBJ1-1|14|NA
TGTGCCAGCAGCGGGGGGGGCGGATACACTGAAGCTTTCTTT
CASSGGGGYTEAFF
>NA|TRBV28|TRBJ1-1|17|NA
TGTGCCAGCAGTTCTAATACAGGGAGTAATCGGTACACTGAAGCTTTCTTT
CASSSNTGSNRYTEAFF
>NA|TRBV5-4|TRBJ2-7|14|TRBD1
TGTGCCAGCAGCGGGGACAGGGTAATATACGAGCAGTACTTC
CASSGDRVIYEQYF
>NA|TRBV13|TRBJ1-1|12|TRBD1
TGTGCCAGCAGCTCAGACAGGGGTAGGGCTTTCTTT
CASSSDRGRAFF
>NA|TRBV11-3|TRBJ2-2|16|NA
TGTGCCAGCAGCTTAGGAACCGGGTCGGGCACCGGGGAGCTGTTTTTT
CASSLGTGSGTGELFF
>NA|TRBV9|TRBJ2-1|16|NA
TGTGCCAGCAGCGTAGGGGTAGGACTAACCTACAATGAGCAGTTCTTC
CASSVGVGLTYNEQFF
>NA|TRBV28|TRBJ2-7|15|NA
TGTGCCAGCAGTTATTCACGGGGGAGGAGCTACGAGCAGTACTTC
CASSYSRGRSYEQYF
>NA|TRBV19|TRBJ2-7|15|NA
TGTGCCAGTAGTAACCAGGATATGAGCTCCTACGAGCAGTACTTC
CASSNQDMSSYEQYF
>once|TRBV11-1|TRBJ2-3|17|TRBD1
TGTGCCAGCAGCTTAGTGCCGGGACAGGGAGGCTCAGATACGCAGTATTTT
CASSLVPGQGGSDTQYF
>NA|TRBV6-5|TRBJ1-6|14|NA
TGTGCCAGCAGTTACGAGGGTGGCTTTTCACCCCTCCACTTT
CASSYEGGFSPLHF